The clone carrying this T cell receptor beta chain was recorded once. All recovered Cohort 3 donors got two negative PCRs, got clearance, or saw symptom resolution. The data are from a study of blood T cell repertoires in COVID-19. About the research overall: Sites in the United States, Italy and Spain provided acute and convalescent COVID-19 samples.

The V segment lost 1 base and the J segment 3 bases; nucleotides outside the gene matches: 8. The germline gives CDR1 GTSNPN, CDR2 SVGIG (reference sequence). The CDR3 consists of 16 residues. Here immunoSEQ multiplex PCR was the method, and the copy in TCRdb shows in-frame clones only, minus some. The sample lists 450,000 to 600,000 clones; approximately 86% were seen once. The sequenced material came from PBMCs or T cells enriched from blood (not recorded which). The chain is built from TRBV30 and TRBJ2-3; TRBD2 matches 9 bases. This TCR was sampled from a woman between 18 and 29 years old who had recovered from COVID-19. CDR3 nucleotide sequence: TGTGCCTGGAGTGGAGCAGCGGGGGGTCCAACAGATACGCAGTATTTT. It translates to CAWSGAAGGPTDTQYF. Supplemented by reference TRBV30 and TRBJ2-3, the full variable domain reads SQTIHQWPATLVQPVGSPLSLECTVEGTSNPNLYWYRQAAGRGLQLLFYSVGIGQISSEVPQNLSASRPQDRQFILSSKKLLLSDSGFYLCAWSGAAGGPTDTQYFGPGTRLTVL.